Following are 2 T cell receptor beta chains from one sample sequenced in a study of blood T cell repertoires in COVID-19. Data came from immunoSEQ multiplex PCR; TCRdb stores just in-frame clones and leaves some out. The sample yields 150,000 to 200,000 clones, about 80% seen once. Input material: peripheral blood. The receptors shown here come from a man between 70 and 80 years old with active or convalescent COVID-19.

V usage is TRBV28 and J usage is TRBJ1-4; possible D gene TRBD1, 5 bases. Per germline, CDR1 MDHEN and CDR2 SYDVKM. V dropped 4 bases and J dropped 7 bases, with 7 bases sitting between them. The CDR3 sequence is 12 residues long. The CDR3 DNA reads as TGTGCCAGCAGTTGGGGGGGTGAAAAACTGTTTTTT. Amino acid sequence: CASSWGGEKLFF.

This clone was seen only once. This chain connects TRBV3-1 (or the pseudogene TRBV3-2) to TRBJ1-1; no clear D gene. The germline V and J ends were trimmed by 1 base and 1 base, with 10 bases remaining between them. Germline lookup yields CDR1 LGHDT and CDR2 YNNKEL (reference sequence). The CDR3 is 15 amino acids. Here the CDR3 reads CASSQVRHRNTEAFF. DNA for the CDR3: TGTGCCAGCAGCCAAGTTCGACACCGGAACACTGAAGCTTTCTTT.